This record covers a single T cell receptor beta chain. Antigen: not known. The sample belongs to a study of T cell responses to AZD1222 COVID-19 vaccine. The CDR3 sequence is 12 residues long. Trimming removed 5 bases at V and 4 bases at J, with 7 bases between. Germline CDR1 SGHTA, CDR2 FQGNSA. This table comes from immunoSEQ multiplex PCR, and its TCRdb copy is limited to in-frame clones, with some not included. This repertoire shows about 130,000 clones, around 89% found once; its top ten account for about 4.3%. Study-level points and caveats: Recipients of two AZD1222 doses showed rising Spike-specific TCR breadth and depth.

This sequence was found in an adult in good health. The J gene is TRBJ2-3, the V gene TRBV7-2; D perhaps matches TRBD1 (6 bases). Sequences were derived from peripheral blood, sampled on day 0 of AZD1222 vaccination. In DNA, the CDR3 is TGTGCCAGCAGCGAGGGGGCAGATACGCAGTATTTT. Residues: CASSEGADTQYF.